The 29 T cell receptor beta chains below all came from one sample that was sequenced in a study of blood T cell repertoires in COVID-19. Data came from immunoSEQ multiplex PCR; TCRdb stores just in-frame clones and leaves some out. The data hold tens of thousands of clones, with roughly 80% observed a single time. Sequenced: peripheral blood. The origin of the receptors is a human donor in a cohort sampled during active COVID-19.

This chain joins TRBV6-6 and TRBJ2-7; tentative D call: TRBD1 (5 bases). CDR1 and CDR2 from the germline V gene are MNHNY and SVGAGI (reference sequence). Trimming pared 6 bases from V and 12 bases from J, leaving 24 bases between. The CDR3 covers 14 residues. The CDR3 loop reads CASSLTSQTVDRYF. The CDR3, as DNA: TGTGCCAGCAGCCTAACATCCCAGACAGTGGATAGGTACTTC.

This chain uses TRBV7-2 with TRBJ2-5; 9 nucleotides match TRBD1. With 4 bases clipped from V and 5 bases from J, the junction kept 2 bases outside the gene matches. The CDR3 is 13 amino acids. CDR1 and CDR2 (germline): SGHTA, FQGNSA. Here the CDR3 reads CASSSGQGETQYF. CDR3 sequence (DNA): TGTGCCAGCAGCTCCGGACAGGGGGAGACCCAGTACTTC.

CDR3 protein: CASSLIWGGNQPQHF. As DNA, the CDR3 is TGTGCCAGCAGCTTGATTTGGGGAGGCAATCAGCCCCAGCATTTT. V usage is TRBV7-8 and J usage is TRBJ1-5; D gene unclear. V was pared by 3 bases and J by 2 bases, with 11 bases between. Germline V CDR1 and CDR2: SGHVS, FQNEAQ. This CDR3 spans 15 amino acids. Using reference TRBV7-8 and TRBJ1-5 for the parts outside the CDR3, the full variable domain is GAGVSQSPRYKVAKRGQDVALRCDPISGHVSLFWYQQALGQGPEFLTYFQNEAQLDKSGLPSDRFFAERPEGSVSTLKIQRTQQEDSAVYLCASSLIWGGNQPQHFGDGTRLSIL.

The V call is TRBV7-9, the J call TRBJ2-7; the match to TRBD1 covers 8 bases. Germline V lookup: CDR1 SEHNR, CDR2 FQNEAQ (reference sequence). This CDR3 is built from 14 residues. V shed 5 bases, J shed 4 bases, and the junction held 7 bases outside the gene matches. As DNA, the CDR3 is TGTGCCAGCAGCCCGGTCGGACAGGGTTACGAGCAGTACTTC. It yields the protein CASSPVGQGYEQYF.

The chain couples TRBV29-1 to TRBJ1-2; D perhaps matches TRBD1 (6 bases). Trimming stripped 1 base from V and 0 bases from J, with 18 bases between. There are 17 residues in the CDR3. Germline V CDR1 and CDR2: SQVTM, ANQGSEA. CDR3 in DNA: TGCAGCGTTGAAGGTTCCCGGACAGAGGGTACTAACTATGGCTACACCTTC. As protein: CSVEGSRTEGTNYGYTF.

The chain recombines TRBV5-4 with TRBJ1-2; the D is unclear. V was clipped by 0 bases and J by 7 bases, with 10 bases between them. Looked up from germline, CDR1 is SGHNT and CDR2 is YYREEE (reference sequence). This CDR3 contains 13 residues. The CDR3 spells CASSLGLGSGYTF. The DNA of the CDR3 is TGTGCCAGCAGCTTGGGGCTCGGGTCTGGCTACACCTTC.

This chain joins TRBV18 and TRBJ1-2; D is uncertain. The germline V gene encodes CDR1 KGHSH and CDR2 LQKENI. The V end was cut by 3 bases, the J end by 2 bases, with 22 bases between. The CDR3 totals 18 residues. CDR3 residues: CASSPRTVNNAENYGYTF. Here the CDR3 DNA reads TGTGCCAGCTCACCCCGTACGGTAAATAACGCGGAAAACTATGGCTACACCTTC.

Note on this clone: Other DNA sequences in the sample encode the same CDR3. This sequence joins TRBV2 and TRBJ2-7, with TRBD1 matching over 8 bases. The V gene's germline CDR1 is SNHLY and CDR2 FYNNEI. The V segment lost 6 bases and the J segment 3 bases; nucleotides outside the gene matches: 1. The CDR3 is 12 amino acids. As DNA, the CDR3 is TGTGCCAGCAGCGGACAGGGCTACGAGCAGTACTTC. Encoded protein: CASSGQGYEQYF.

This chain connects TRBV18 to TRBJ2-3; tentatively, D is TRBD1 (5 bases). Trimming stripped 6 bases from V and 6 bases from J, with 13 bases between. CDR3 size: 13 residues. Germline CDR1 reads KGHSH; CDR2 reads LQKENI. The CDR3 sequence is CASSRGSADTQYF. As DNA, the CDR3 is TGTGCCAGCTCTAGGGGTTCCGCCGATACGCAGTATTTT.

The V gene is TRBV10-2, the J gene TRBJ2-1; a possible D gene is TRBD1 (6 bases). CDR3 length: 14 residues. From germline, CDR1 is WSHSY and CDR2 SAAADI. V was trimmed by 3 bases and J by 1 base, leaving 7 bases between them. Here the CDR3 DNA reads TGCGCCAGCAGTGAACAGGGTTCCTACAATGAGCAGTTCTTC. Translated, it gives CASSEQGSYNEQFF.

V usage is TRBV6-6 and J usage is TRBJ1-5, with 7 nucleotides matching TRBD1. Germline CDR1 MNHNY, CDR2 SVGAGI (reference sequence). The CDR3 covers 13 residues. V lost 4 bases and J lost 4; bases outside the gene matches: 1. The CDR3 loop reads CASSSTGNQPQHF. CDR3 nucleotide sequence: TGTGCCAGCAGTTCGACAGGGAATCAGCCCCAGCATTTT.

The chain has TRBV3-1 (or the pseudogene TRBV3-2) and TRBJ2-7; TRBD1 aligns across 9 bases. Germline lookup yields CDR1 LGHDT and CDR2 YNNKEL (reference sequence). The J segment lost 0 bases and the V segment lost 3 bases, leaving 6 bases of the junction unmatched. This CDR3 spans 16 amino acids. DNA of the CDR3: TGTGCCAGCAGCCATCTACCGGGACAGGGCTCCTACGAGCAGTACTTC. It encodes CASSHLPGQGSYEQYF.

V gene TRBV30 combines with J gene TRBJ1-6; perhaps TRBD1 as D (5 bases). Germline-derived CDR1 and CDR2 are GTSNPN and SVGIG (reference sequence). CDR3 length: 15 residues. Trimming shortened V by 3 bases and J by 7 bases, and 16 bases separated the two germline ends. CDR3 sequence: CAWRLGVSYNSPLHF. The DNA of the CDR3 is TGTGCCTGGAGGTTAGGGGTTTCATACAATTCACCCCTCCACTTT.

With respect to this clone: Relative to the germline gene, one junction end is altered; a read error may explain this. This sequence joins TRBV9 and TRBJ1-2; no reliable D call. The CDR3 sequence is 8 residues long. Germline lookup yields CDR1 SGDLS and CDR2 YYNGEE. The CDR3 loop is CASSASHF. The CDR3 DNA is TGTGCCAGCAGCGCCAGTCATTTC.

The chain combines TRBV7-2 with TRBJ2-7; D perhaps matches TRBD1 (5 bases). V lost 5 bases to trimming and J lost 3 bases, with 11 bases between them. Germline CDR1 and CDR2: SGHTA and FQGNSA. The CDR3 consists of 13 residues. The CDR3 DNA sequence: TGTGCCAGCAGCCCAGGGTACTTCTACGAGCAGTACTTC. Translating gives CASSPGYFYEQYF.

This clone was detected only a few times. The chain employs TRBV11-2 and TRBJ1-2, with 10 bases identical to TRBD1. The length of the CDR3 is 16 residues. Trimming took 0 bases from V and 4 from J; bases not matched to a gene: 5. Germline-derived CDR1 and CDR2 are SGHAT and FQNNGV. CDR3 loop: CASSLDGGTGVYGYTF. The CDR3, as DNA: TGTGCCAGCAGCTTAGATGGCGGGACAGGGGTCTATGGCTACACCTTC.

The rearrangement uses TRBV2 and TRBJ1-3; 7 nucleotides line up with TRBD1. The CDR3 extends over 13 amino acids. In germline, CDR1 is SNHLY, CDR2 FYNNEI. The ends lost 8 bases at V and 4 bases at J; junction bases unmatched: 5. The CDR3, as DNA: TGTGCCAGCCTCCCGGGACAGGGAAACACCATATATTTT. Its translation: CASLPGQGNTIYF.

The chain is built from TRBV15 and TRBJ2-7; 7 bases are shared with TRBD2. Per germline, CDR1 LNHNV and CDR2 YYDKDF (reference sequence). The CDR3 extends over 14 amino acids. The V gene end was trimmed by 0 bases and the J gene end by 5 bases; junction bases not matched to a gene: 4. The DNA for the CDR3 is TGTGCCACCAGCAGAGATCGGGGAGGGAACGAGCAGTACTTC. Its translation is CATSRDRGGNEQYF.

The chain has TRBV10-3 and TRBJ1-2; unclear D gene. Germline values: CDR1 ENHRY, CDR2 SYGVKD. CDR3 size: 15 residues. Trimming shortened V by 0 bases and J by 2 bases, and 10 bases separated the two germline ends. CDR3 in amino acids: CAISESSSRNYGYTF. The DNA for the CDR3 is TGTGCCATCAGTGAGTCCTCTTCACGGAACTATGGCTACACCTTC.

The CDR3 DNA is TGTGCCAGCAGCTTACGCGGGGGGTGGACAGATACGCAGTATTTT. Protein: CASSLRGGWTDTQYF. The chain combines TRBV7-3 with TRBJ2-3; 8 bases line up with TRBD2. Germline values: CDR1 SGHTA, CDR2 FQGTGA. The CDR3 length is 15 residues. V shed 2 bases, J shed 3 bases, and the junction held 4 bases outside the gene matches.

The rearrangement uses TRBV2 and TRBJ1-1; 7 positions match TRBD1. Germline CDR1 is SNHLY and CDR2 is FYNNEI. The CDR3 loop spans 13 amino acids. Trimming cost V 6 bases and J 0 bases; bases outside gene matches: 1. The CDR3 loop reads CASRGQLNTEAFF. DNA for the CDR3: TGTGCCAGCAGGGGACAGTTGAACACTGAAGCTTTCTTT.

The chain recombines TRBV11-3 with TRBJ2-5; D possibly corresponds to TRBD1 (5 bases). Germline V gene data show CDR1 as SGHNT and CDR2 as YENEEA. The CDR3 consists of 13 residues. The V and J ends lost 3 bases and 3 bases respectively, with 8 bases between them. The CDR3 here is CASSFQGEETQYF. The CDR3 DNA reads as TGTGCCAGCAGCTTTCAGGGCGAAGAGACCCAGTACTTC.

This clone was counted between two and nine times. The chain recombines TRBV4-2 with TRBJ1-2, with TRBD1 matching over 12 bases. V lost 0 bases and J lost 5; bases outside the gene matches: 4. Germline lookup yields CDR1 LGHNA and CDR2 YNFKEQ. The CDR3 consists of 16 residues. CDR3 DNA: TGTGCCAGCAGCCAAGAGGGGACAGGGGGCGCATATGGCTACACCTTC. Its protein is CASSQEGTGGAYGYTF.

The genes are TRBV10-3 and TRBJ2-1; 9 bases match TRBD2. Germline V CDR1 and CDR2: ENHRY, SYGVKD. The CDR3 loop spans 14 amino acids. With V trimmed by 6 bases and J by 7 bases, 7 bases remained unmatched. The CDR3 DNA sequence: TGTGCCATCAGGAGCGGGGGGCCTGGTAATGAGCAGTTCTTC. It is translated as CAIRSGGPGNEQFF.

V gene TRBV19 combines with J gene TRBJ2-1, with D perhaps TRBD1 (6 bases). This CDR3 spans 15 amino acids. V shed 10 bases and J shed 4 bases, with 20 bases lying between them. Germline-derived CDR1 and CDR2 are LNHDA and SQIVND (reference sequence). The CDR3 nucleotides read TGTGCCACAAGAGACCAGGGGCAAGGGTACAATGAGCAGTTCTTC. Residues: CATRDQGQGYNEQFF. Drawing the rest from reference TRBV19 and TRBJ2-1, the complete variable domain is DGGITQSPKYLFRKEGQNVTLSCEQNLNHDAMYWYRQDPGQGLRLIYYSQIVNDFQKGDIAEGYSVSREKKESFPLTVTSAQKNPTAFYLCATRDQGQGYNEQFFGPGTRLTVL.

The J gene is TRBJ2-7, the V gene TRBV27; 7 bases fit TRBD1. This CDR3 contains 13 residues. V lost 3 bases to trimming and J lost 7 bases; unmatched junction nucleotides: 6. Per germline, CDR1 MNHEY and CDR2 SMNVEV (reference sequence). The CDR3 sequence: CASSFTGQTEQYF. The CDR3 nucleotides read TGTGCCAGCAGTTTCACGGGACAGACTGAGCAGTACTTC.

V is TRBV6-2 or TRBV6-3 and J is TRBJ1-3; D gene uncertain. The CDR3 has 14 amino acids. The V end was cut by 5 bases, the J end by 5 bases, with 13 bases between. Per germline, CDR1 MNHEY and CDR2 SVGEGT. The DNA for the CDR3 is TGTGCCAGCAGTCCCAGGATGGAAAGAAACACCATATATTTT. It yields the protein CASSPRMERNTIYF.

CDR3 nucleotides: TGCGCCAGCAGCACCGGGACAGGCAATCAGCCCCAGCATTTT. Its protein product is CASSTGTGNQPQHF. The J gene is TRBJ1-5, the V gene TRBV5-1; 7 nucleotides line up with TRBD1. V lost 4 bases, J lost 2 bases, and 3 bases stayed unmatched. This CDR3 has 14 residues. Germline lookup yields CDR1 SGHRS and CDR2 YFSETQ.

There are a few counts of this clone. V usage is TRBV7-6 and J usage is TRBJ1-1, with TRBD1 matching 7 bases. The CDR3 is made up of 15 amino acids. Germline V gives CDR1 SGHVS, CDR2 FNYEAQ. J gave up 0 bases and V 5 bases, and 6 bases lay outside the gene matches. CDR3 nucleotide sequence: TGTGCCAGCAGCCAGAGACAGGGCATGAACACTGAAGCTTTCTTT. This gives the protein CASSQRQGMNTEAFF. The full variable domain, completed using reference TRBV7-6 and TRBJ1-1, is GAGVSQSPRYKVTKRGQDVALRCDPISGHVSLYWYRQALGQGPEFLTYFNYEAQQDKSGLPNDRFSAERPEGSISTLTIQRTEQRDSAMYRCASSQRQGMNTEAFFGQGTRLTVV.